This T cell receptor (beta chain) is drawn from a study of T cell changes during pregnancy in multiple sclerosis. Assay used: immunoSEQ multiplex PCR; TCRdb lists only in-frame clones, some missing. The sample includes 70,000 to 100,000 clones, around 93% seen only once; the top ten take approximately 0.99%. J was trimmed by 0 bases and V by 4 bases; bases with no gene match: 2. CDR1 and CDR2 (germline): MNHNS, SASEGT. The CDR3 length is 15 residues. This clone appeared once. The source of this sequence is a female donor with multiple sclerosis, enrolled in a pregnancy study. The chain uses TRBV6-1 and TRBJ1-4, with 7 bases fitting TRBD1. The sequenced sample was peripheral blood, obtained in the first trimester of pregnancy. The CDR3 DNA reads TGTGCCAGCAGTGGAGGACAGGCAACTAATGAAAAACTGTTTTTT. Residues: CASSGGQATNEKLFF.